The clone carrying this T cell receptor (beta chain) was recorded a few times. Its antigen is still unknown. The CDR3 is made up of 17 amino acids. Deletions cut 5 bases from V and 1 base from J, with 20 bases between. From germline, CDR1 is LNHDA and CDR2 SQIVND (reference sequence). These data belong to a study of T cell repertoires in aging, cancer and after chemotherapy. Across the whole study: Roughly 8.8 million TCR reads made up the full dataset.

The template was genomic DNA from peripheral blood, not RNA. Multiplex touch-down PCR with TRB-A/B primers amplified rearranged V-D-J TRB sequences. Via MiXCR, TCRdb re-called the multiplex PCR reads, giving one row per CDR3 protein. The repertoire holds approximately 4,900 distinct CDR3 sequences, with under 40% as singletons. Study results and caveats: Lymphoid organ infiltration in hematological cancer patients may impair thymic emigration or peripheral T cell expansion. In healthy donors, age-related TCR diversity loss mainly reflected lost richness.

The chain is built from TRBV19 and TRBJ2-5; D may be TRBD1 (8 bases). The specimen sequenced was blood. The clonotype was recovered from a human donor with a blood cancer. CDR3 in DNA: TGTGCCAGTAGTGACCCCGGGGGGACAGGAGCCCAAGAGACCCAGTACTTC. This encodes CASSDPGGTGAQETQYF. Based on the CDR3 plus reference TRBV19 and TRBJ2-5, the full variable domain is DGGITQSPKYLFRKEGQNVTLSCEQNLNHDAMYWYRQDPGQGLRLIYYSQIVNDFQKGDIAEGYSVSREKKESFPLTVTSAQKNPTAFYLCASSDPGGTGAQETQYFGPGTRLLVL.